These T cell receptor beta chains were read from a single sample in a study of regulatory T cells in long-lasting Graves disease. TCRdb called the multiplex PCR reads again in MiXCR, with one record for every CDR3 protein. The table has roughly 500,000 distinct CDR3 sequences, about 20% seen once. The sample consisted of peripheral blood mononuclear cells (PBMCs), taken when the disease was refractory, from a patient treated with antithyroid drugs. The receptor source for this set is a female donor with Graves disease. The CDR3 runs from the conserved cysteine through the conserved F or W. D genes are given only for firm matches. Clone size is not always given. Where it is, it says once, few, many or a class for expanded clones.

d_call clone_size cdr3_length j_call v_call cdr3_nt cdr3_aa
NA NA 13 TRBJ1-4 TRBV30 TGTGCCTGGTACAGCGCAGCTAATGAAAAACTGTTTTTT CAWYSAANEKLFF
TRBD2 NA 15 TRBJ2-1 TRBV7-9 TGTGCCAGCAGCCTAGCGGATAGCTCCTACAATGAGCAGTTCTTC CASSLADSSYNEQFF
NA many 16 TRBJ2-7 TRBV6-5 TGTGCCAGCAGTTACACAGACACCTCACCCCGCGGGGAGCAGTACTTC CASSYTDTSPRGEQYF
NA few 15 TRBJ2-1 TRBV27 TGTGCCAGCACTTTCGTGGGGGGTTGGGGAAATGAGCAGTTCTTC CASTFVGGWGNEQFF
TRBD2 few 15 TRBJ2-7 TRBV18 TGTGCCAGCTCACCAACTGGCAGCGGGGGCTACGAGCAGTACTTC CASSPTGSGGYEQYF
NA many 15 TRBJ1-6 TRBV28 TGTGCCAGCAGGAGGGGGAGCTCCTATAATTCACCCCTCCACTTT CASRRGSSYNSPLHF
NA NA 14 TRBJ2-3 TRBV20-1 TGCAGTGCTAGAGGACCAGGGAGCACAGATACGCAGTATTTT CSARGPGSTDTQYF
NA NA 13 TRBJ2-5 TRBV4-1 TGCGCCAGCAGCCAAGTTGGTTCAGAGACCCAGTACTTC CASSQVGSETQYF
NA NA 17 TRBJ2-5 TRBV28 TGTGCCAGCAGTCTAGGGGTCGTGGGGGTGGCCAAAGAGACCCAGTACTTC CASSLGVVGVAKETQYF
NA NA 14 TRBJ2-2 TRBV5-8 TGTGCCAGCAGCCTGGGGACACGGTGGACCGAGCTGTTTTTT CASSLGTRWTELFF
NA NA 14 TRBJ1-5 TRBV19 TGTGCCAGTAGTATTCGGGGGAGGCGTCAGCCCCAGCATTTT CASSIRGRRQPQHF
NA many 13 TRBJ2-2 TRBV28 TGTGCCAGCAGTTTCAAAGTGGCCGGGGAGCTGTTTTTT CASSFKVAGELFF
TRBD1 many 15 TRBJ1-2 TRBV20-1 TGCAGTGCTAGAGCCCTCACCCGGACAGGGTATGGCTACACCTTC CSARALTRTGYGYTF
NA few 14 TRBJ1-6 TRBV28 TGTGCCAGCAGTTTCGGGAGGCTTTTTTCACCCCTCCACTTT CASSFGRLFSPLHF
NA many 15 TRBJ1-1 TRBV4-3 TGCGCCAGCAGCCAAGATCGGTGGGGGAACACTGAAGCTTTCTTT CASSQDRWGNTEAFF
TRBD1 few 11 TRBJ2-2 TRBV2 TGTGCCAAAGACAGGGACGGGGAGCTGTTTTTT CAKDRDGELFF
TRBD1 many 14 TRBJ1-6 TRBV7-8 TGTGCCAGCAGCCTGGGACAGAGTAATTCACCCCTCCACTTT CASSLGQSNSPLHF
NA NA 16 TRBJ1-2 TRBV5-5 TGTGCCAGCAGACCAAGAGTGGGTGATTCTAACTATGGCTACACCTTC CASRPRVGDSNYGYTF
NA many 14 TRBJ1-5 TRBV28 TGTGCCAGCATTAAGGGGGGAGGGGATCAGCCCCAGCATTTT CASIKGGGDQPQHF
NA few 15 TRBJ2-7 TRBV6-1 TGTGCCAGCACCCAGCGTATTAGCGGCTCCTACGAGCAGTACTTC CASTQRISGSYEQYF
NA few 14 TRBJ1-1 TRBV29-1 TGCAGCGTCCAGAAATGGGGGTTGGGCACTGAAGCTTTCTTT CSVQKWGLGTEAFF
TRBD2 NA 15 TRBJ2-1 TRBV3-1 TGTGCCAGCAGCCAATTTCGAGCGGGAGGCAATGAGCAGTTCTTC CASSQFRAGGNEQFF
TRBD1 few 15 TRBJ2-4 TRBV20-1 TGCAGTGCTAGAGCAACAGGGGGCGTGGGTGACATTCAGTACTTC CSARATGGVGDIQYF
TRBD2 NA 14 TRBJ2-5 TRBV28 TGTGCCAGCAGTTCCCTAGCGGGGGCGGAGACCCAGTACTTC CASSSLAGAETQYF
NA few 15 TRBJ1-1 TRBV19 TGTGCCAGTAGTATAACGGCAGGGATGAACACTGAAGCTTTCTTT CASSITAGMNTEAFF
NA NA 13 TRBJ2-2 TRBV9 TGTGCCAGCATTGACTCCGAGACCGGGGAGCTGTTTTTT CASIDSETGELFF
NA few 13 TRBJ1-3 TRBV18 TGTGCCAGCTCACCACCGTTGGGAAACACCATATATTTT CASSPPLGNTIYF
NA NA 12 TRBJ2-4 TRBV9 TGTGCCAGCAGCGCAACTGGAAACATTCAGTACTTC CASSATGNIQYF
NA NA 15 TRBJ1-4 TRBV9 TGTGCCAGCAGCGGGGGGGTCACAACTAATGAAAAACTGTTTTTT CASSGGVTTNEKLFF
TRBD2 NA 17 TRBJ2-3 TRBV29-1 TGCAGCCTGCAGCGATTCCAGCGGGAGGGCCTCCCAGATACGCAGTATTTT CSLQRFQREGLPDTQYF
NA many 14 TRBJ2-5 TRBV27 TGTGCCAGCAGTCCCACAGAAAACCAAGAGACCCAGTACTTC CASSPTENQETQYF
NA many 13 TRBJ2-7 TRBV12-3/TRBV12-4 TGTGCCAGCAGTGGGGTGAATCAGGACGAGCAGTACTTC CASSGVNQDEQYF
NA NA 14 TRBJ2-5 TRBV5-1 TGCGCCAGCAGCCTCAACGACAACCAAGAGACCCAGTACTTC CASSLNDNQETQYF
NA few 15 TRBJ2-7 TRBV6-2/TRBV6-3 TGTGCCAGCAGTTACACAGGGATGACCACCTACGGGCAGTACTTC CASSYTGMTTYGQYF
TRBD2 NA 15 TRBJ2-1 TRBV28 TGTGCCAGCAGCCTACTAGCGGGAGACTACAATGAGCAGTTCTTC CASSLLAGDYNEQFF
TRBD1 NA 16 TRBJ2-7 TRBV7-9 TGTGCCAGCAGTAACCCGCCGGGACAGGTTTCCTACGAGCAGTACTTC CASSNPPGQVSYEQYF
TRBD1 many 15 TRBJ1-4 TRBV7-9 TGTGCCAGCAGCGAAATCACAGGGGGCGATGAAAAACTGTTTTTT CASSEITGGDEKLFF
TRBD1 NA 14 TRBJ1-1 TRBV7-2 TGTGCCAGCAGCTCTACAGGGGGCAGCACTGAAGCTTTCTTT CASSSTGGSTEAFF
NA many 13 TRBJ2-5 TRBV4-1 TGCGCCAGCAGCCAAGGCGGTAGGGAGACCCAGTACTTC CASSQGGRETQYF
NA NA 14 TRBJ2-5 TRBV3-1 TGTGCCAGCAGCCAAGATTCCTCAACAGAGACCCAGTACTTC CASSQDSSTETQYF
TRBD1 many 14 TRBJ2-5 TRBV6-1 TGTGCCAGCAGTCCGGGACAGGGGGAAGAGACCCAGTACTTC CASSPGQGEETQYF
NA many 12 TRBJ1-1 TRBV12-3/TRBV12-4 TGTGCCAGCAGTTTGATCCGCATCCCAGCTTTCTTT CASSLIRIPAFF
TRBD1 NA 16 TRBJ1-5 TRBV6-1 TGTGCCAGCAGTCCGGCCGGGACAGGGGCCAATCAGCCCCAGCATTTT CASSPAGTGANQPQHF
NA NA 11 TRBJ2-3 TRBV29-1 TGCAGCGTTGAAGGACCAGATACGCAGTATTTT CSVEGPDTQYF
NA many 14 TRBJ2-7 TRBV6-2/TRBV6-3 TGTGCCAGCAGGGCAGTAAGGGGTGCCTACGAGCAGTACTTC CASRAVRGAYEQYF
TRBD1 NA 17 TRBJ2-7 TRBV18 TGTGCCAGCTCACCACCGAGTAGGGGGACAGCAGGCTACGAGCAGTACTTC CASSPPSRGTAGYEQYF
TRBD2 few 15 TRBJ2-7 TRBV19 TGTGCCAGTAGTATTGCGGCTAGCGGGATCTACGAGCAGTACTTC CASSIAASGIYEQYF
TRBD1 NA 14 TRBJ2-2 TRBV11-1 TGTGCCAGCACCGGGACAGGTTGGGCCGGGGAGCTGTTTTTT CASTGTGWAGELFF
NA once 15 TRBJ1-2 TRBV19 TGTGCCAGTAGTCGTAAAAGACCGCCGAACTATGGCTACACCTTC CASSRKRPPNYGYTF
NA few 16 TRBJ2-6 TRBV25-1 TGTGCCAGCAGTTACCTATTAGTCTCTGGGGCCAACGTCCTGACTTTC CASSYLLVSGANVLTF
TRBD1 NA 15 TRBJ1-2 TRBV4-2 TGTGCCAGCAGCCAACGACCGGGACAGGGGTATGGCTACACCTTC CASSQRPGQGYGYTF
NA few 14 TRBJ1-2 TRBV18 TGTGCCAGCTCACCCCAAGGGATCCTCTATGGCTACACCTTC CASSPQGILYGYTF
NA NA 15 TRBJ2-5 TRBV3-1 TGTGCCAGCAGCCAAGTGACGGGGCGCCAAGAGACCCAGTACTTC CASSQVTGRQETQYF
NA many 14 TRBJ2-5 TRBV28 TGTGCCAGCAGCAGATCAGACTTCCAAGAGACCCAGTACTTC CASSRSDFQETQYF